This TCR beta chain was recorded in a study of blood T cell repertoires in COVID-19. Background on the study: Specimens from acute and convalescent COVID-19 originated in the United States, Italy and Spain. T cells, B-cell-depleted T cells, or PBMCs provided the cDNA or gDNA that served as material.

In the original analysis: Amplification with reference gene primers provided the estimates of nucleated cell counts. Profiled with immunoSEQ multiplex PCR; TCRdb holds only in-frame clones, not every one. V and J calls and clone size are those listed in that table; D and trimming were worked out from the DNA. The sample records around 63,000 clones, over 75% being singletons. The CDR3 is made up of 13 amino acids. Germline CDR1 DFQATT, CDR2 SNEGSKA (reference sequence). Trimming took 3 bases from V and 8 from J; bases not matched to a gene: 5. Sequencing used peripheral blood. The V and J genes are TRBV20-1 and TRBJ1-4; the match to TRBD1 covers 8 bases. This clonotype was sampled from a woman aged 60-75 years with acute or convalescent COVID-19. The CDR3 DNA reads as TGCAGTGCTAGTGGACAGGGTAACGAAAAACTGTTTTTT. It specifies CSASGQGNEKLFF.